These T cell receptor beta chains were read from a single sample in a study of T-cell reconstitution after alpha-beta-depleted transplantation in children. One entry per CDR3 protein, called by TCRdb with MiXCR from the PCR reads. The table lists fewer than 550,000 distinct CDR3 sequences, roughly an eighth of them singletons. The source was PBMCs, mostly from graft donor cells, collected 180 days after TCRalphabeta/CD19-depleted stem cell transplant. Source of these receptors: a female patient aged 2-9 years who had a stem cell transplant for aplastic anemia, so the T cells may come from the graft donor. Each CDR3 is given with its conserved first and last residue. A D gene is named only where the DNA matches it firmly. Rows may omit the clone size; those that give it use once, few, many or a size class.

>TRBV7-9|15|-|-|TRBJ2-5
CASRAGRWEQETQYF
TGTGCCAGCAGGGCCGGCCGATGGGAGCAAGAGACCCAGTACTTC
>TRBV5-6|13|many|-|TRBJ2-5
CASSPGPQKTQYF
TGTGCCAGCAGCCCGGGACCCCAGAAGACCCAGTACTTC
>TRBV5-6|14|-|-|TRBJ1-5
CASSWGGGNQPQHF
TGTGCCAGCAGCTGGGGGGGAGGCAATCAGCCCCAGCATTTT
>TRBV29-1|12|many|TRBD1|TRBJ2-7
CSVGMTGVEQYF
TGCAGCGTCGGAATGACAGGGGTCGAGCAGTACTTC
>TRBV5-1|20|many|TRBD2|TRBJ2-1
CASAALPQTSVLTRGNEQFF
TGCGCCAGCGCAGCACTACCGCAGACTAGCGTTCTTACTAGGGGAAATGAGCAGTTCTTC
>TRBV12-3/TRBV12-4|18|-|-|TRBJ2-1
CASSSGGSGLSSYNEQFF
TGTGCCAGCAGTTCCGGAGGTTCGGGCCTTTCGTCCTACAATGAGCAGTTCTTC
>TRBV29-1|16|few|-|TRBJ2-2
CSVEAPRGENTGELFF
TGCAGCGTTGAGGCCCCTCGAGGGGAGAACACCGGGGAGCTGTTTTTT
>TRBV2|15|-|TRBD2|TRBJ2-2
CASRDRTSGAGELFF
TGTGCCAGCAGGGATCGGACTAGCGGGGCCGGGGAGCTGTTTTTT
>TRBV25-1|14|-|-|TRBJ2-2
CASSESPNTGELFF
TGTGCCAGCAGTGAATCCCCAAACACCGGGGAGCTGTTTTTT
>TRBV5-1|15|-|TRBD2|TRBJ2-3
CASRLGGGATDTQYF
TGCGCCAGCAGATTGGGCGGGGGGGCCACAGATACGCAGTATTTT
>TRBV11-2|13|-|-|TRBJ1-6
CASSIAARSPLHF
TGTGCCAGCAGCATCGCTGCGAGATCACCCCTCCACTTT
>TRBV20-1|12|-|-|TRBJ1-5
CSAREVDQPQHF
TGCAGTGCTAGAGAGGTTGATCAGCCCCAGCATTTT
>TRBV3-1|13|-|-|TRBJ2-1
CASSPRGRVGQFF
TGTGCCAGCAGCCCCCGTGGAAGGGTCGGGCAGTTCTTC
>TRBV12-5|15|-|TRBD1|TRBJ2-1
CASGLGQGDYNEQFF
TGTGCTAGTGGCCTCGGACAGGGAGATTACAATGAGCAGTTCTTC
>TRBV12-3/TRBV12-4|15|-|-|TRBJ1-3
CASSLRAADGNTIYF
TGTGCCAGCAGCCTCAGGGCAGCTGACGGAAACACCATATATTTT
>TRBV4-3|14|-|-|TRBJ2-2
CASSPPGRGGELFF
TGCGCCAGCAGCCCCCCGGGGCGGGGCGGGGAGCTGTTTTTT
>TRBV6-1|17|-|TRBD2|TRBJ2-7
CASSRGFIRASGSEQYF
TGTGCCAGCAGCCGAGGTTTCATTCGTGCTAGCGGGAGTGAGCAGTACTTC
>TRBV6-2/TRBV6-3|15|many|TRBD2|TRBJ2-1
CASTGLAGVYNEQFF
TGTGCCAGCACCGGACTAGCGGGAGTCTACAATGAGCAGTTCTTC
>TRBV7-9|15|few|-|TRBJ2-7
CASSLVGGKSYEQYF
TGTGCCAGCAGCTTAGTTGGAGGGAAGTCCTACGAGCAGTACTTC
>TRBV15|15|-|TRBD1|TRBJ1-5
CATRGQGMGNQPQHF
TGTGCCACCAGGGGACAGGGAATGGGCAATCAGCCCCAGCATTTT